This is a list of T cell receptor beta chains from one sample in a study of blood T cells in healthy people across ages. Via MiXCR, TCRdb re-called the 5' RACE reads, giving one row per CDR3 protein. The table lists 1.8 million or so distinct CDR3 sequences, about two fifths of them singletons. Sequencing was done on a sample of blood. The receptors were gathered from a human donor in good health. The CDR3 runs from the conserved cysteine through the conserved F or W. A D gene is named only where the DNA matches it firmly. The size of a clone is reported for some rows only, either as once, few or many, or as a class for expanded clones.

V gene	clone size	D gene	J gene	CDR3 DNA	CDR3 protein
TRBV27	.	.	TRBJ1-2	TGTGCCAGCAGTGTGGCGGGACCGTACGGCTACACCTTC	CASSVAGPYGYTF
TRBV12-3/TRBV12-4	few	.	TRBJ1-2	TGTGCCAGCAGCTTAGCCTGGGCGGACTCCTATGGCTACACCTTC	CASSLAWADSYGYTF
TRBV5-6	.	.	TRBJ2-6	TGTGCCAGCAGCTTGGGACTTGAGAGCTCTGGGGCCAACGTCCTGACTTTC	CASSLGLESSGANVLTF
TRBV7-2	.	.	TRBJ2-7	TGTGCCAGCAGCTTAGCGTGGCAGGGGATCTACGAGCAGTACTTC	CASSLAWQGIYEQYF
TRBV4-1	few	.	TRBJ2-1	TGCGCCAGCAGCCAATTGGGGTCCACCTACAATGAGCAGTTCTTC	CASSQLGSTYNEQFF
TRBV11-2	few	.	TRBJ2-1	TGTGCCAGCAGCTTCGCTGCAGTCTCCTACAATGAGCAGTTCTTC	CASSFAAVSYNEQFF
TRBV5-1	.	.	TRBJ2-1	TGCGCCAGCAGCCAGCTTGCCCGATTAACTGTCAGCTCCTACAATGAGCAGTTCTTC	CASSQLARLTVSSYNEQFF
TRBV5-6	.	.	TRBJ2-1	TGTGCCAGCAGCTCCTATGGGCCCGGGAGACAGTTCTTC	CASSSYGPGRQFF
TRBV18	.	.	TRBJ1-1	TGTGCCAGCTCATTTTGGGTACACAGTACTGAAGCTTTCTTT	CASSFWVHSTEAFF
TRBV29-1	.	.	TRBJ2-1	TGCAGCGTCCGCAACCCTAGAAACAATGAGCAGTTCTTC	CSVRNPRNNEQFF
TRBV5-1	.	TRBD1	TRBJ1-4	TGCGCCAGCAGCTTGTCGGGACAGGGGACTGAAAAACTGTTTTTT	CASSLSGQGTEKLFF
TRBV4-1	.	.	TRBJ1-6	TGCGCCAGCAGCCAAGTCCCGGGTTCACCCCTCCACTTT	CASSQVPGSPLHF
TRBV15	.	TRBD1	TRBJ2-4	TGTGCCACCAAGACAGGGGGACTAGCCAAAAACATTCAGTACTTC	CATKTGGLAKNIQYF
TRBV15	few	TRBD1	TRBJ2-1	TGTGCCACCAGCAGCAGGGGGCCGAGCTCCTACAATGAGCAGTTCTTC	CATSSRGPSSYNEQFF
TRBV28	.	.	TRBJ2-1	TGTGCCAGCAGTCGCCCCTTGGTACAGCAGTTCTTC	CASSRPLVQQFF
TRBV24-1	.	.	TRBJ2-1	TGTGCCACCAGTGACCGCCGGGACACCACTGAGGAGACCCAGTTCTTC	CATSDRRDTTEETQFF
TRBV7-9	.	.	TRBJ2-5	TGTGCCAGCAGCTTAGTGGGGCAGGGGAAAGAGACCCAGTACTTC	CASSLVGQGKETQYF
TRBV7-2	once	TRBD2	TRBJ2-1	TGTGCCAGCAGCTCCACTAGCGGGGGGACGAATGAGCAGTTCTTC	CASSSTSGGTNEQFF
TRBV2	.	.	TRBJ1-2	TGTGCCAGCAGTGAAGCGGAGTATGGCTACACCTTC	CASSEAEYGYTF
TRBV20-1	many	TRBD1	TRBJ2-7	TGCAGTGCTAGAGATCGTAGGACAGGGTTTTACGAGCAGTACTTC	CSARDRRTGFYEQYF
TRBV18	.	TRBD2	TRBJ2-2	TGTGCCAGCTCACCAGGGACTAGAGACACCGGGGAGCTGTTTTTT	CASSPGTRDTGELFF
TRBV7-2	.	.	TRBJ2-1	TGTGCCAGCAGCTTATGGGGGAGGCCCTACAATGAGCAGTTCTTC	CASSLWGRPYNEQFF
TRBV20-1	few	.	TRBJ2-4	TGCAGTGCTCGCCGGGGAGAAGGCCCAAAAAACATTCAGTACTTC	CSARRGEGPKNIQYF
TRBV20-1	.	.	TRBJ1-1	TGCAGTGCTAGAGTCCTGACGGGTACACCTGAAGCTTTCTTT	CSARVLTGTPEAFF
TRBV20-1	.	.	TRBJ1-2	TGCAGTGCTAGAGATCTTGCGAGGGGGATAAGAGGCTACACCTTC	CSARDLARGIRGYTF
TRBV6-6	.	TRBD2	TRBJ2-3	TGTGCCAGCAGTCAATCCCTGCCGGGACTAGCGACAGATACGCAGTATTTT	CASSQSLPGLATDTQYF
TRBV12-3/TRBV12-4	few	.	TRBJ1-5	TGTGCCAGCAGTTTAGCGTTTGGTAGCAATCAGCCCCAGCATTTT	CASSLAFGSNQPQHF
TRBV20-1	.	TRBD2	TRBJ2-7	TGCAGTGCTAGTCCTAGCGGGGGCTACGAGCAGTACTTC	CSASPSGGYEQYF
TRBV6-6	many	.	TRBJ1-2	TGTGCCAGCAGTTACTCGAAAAGGAGTAACTATGGCTACACCTTC	CASSYSKRSNYGYTF
TRBV7-9	.	.	TRBJ2-3	TGTGCCAGCAGCAAGGAGTCGGCTAGGCGCACAGATACGCAGTATTTT	CASSKESARRTDTQYF
TRBV24-1	.	.	TRBJ2-1	TGTGCCACCAGTGATTTCCAGGAGCTGTCAAGGGATGAGCAGTTCTTC	CATSDFQELSRDEQFF
TRBV20-1	many	.	TRBJ2-6	TGCAGTCCGCGATACCCTGGGGCCAACGTCCTGACTTTC	CSPRYPGANVLTF
TRBV29-1	.	.	TRBJ1-1	TGCAGCGTGACCCCTGGGAACACTGAAGCTTTCTTT	CSVTPGNTEAFF
TRBV7-2	once	.	TRBJ2-4	TGTGCCAGCAGCTTACAGGGCAGTTACATTCAGTACTTC	CASSLQGSYIQYF
TRBV7-2	few	.	TRBJ2-3	TGTGCCAGCAGCTTAGGATTAGGGGGGGCGGTTGATACGCAGTATTTT	CASSLGLGGAVDTQYF
TRBV20-1	.	TRBD2	TRBJ2-1	TGCAGTGCCTCCCTAGGGCTGGCGGGGGGGCAGAGTGAGCAGTTCTTC	CSASLGLAGGQSEQFF
TRBV4-1	.	TRBD1	TRBJ1-2	TGCGCCAGCAGCCCTTTGATACGCCCCGGGACAGAGGCTGGCTACACCTTC	CASSPLIRPGTEAGYTF
TRBV20-1	.	.	TRBJ1-1	TGCAGTGCTAGAGATAGGTCTGGGGGGAAAATGATCACTGAAGCTTTCTTT	CSARDRSGGKMITEAFF
TRBV12-3/TRBV12-4	few	.	TRBJ2-1	TGTGCCAGTCTGACTGAAACCATGCAGCGCTACAATGAGCAGTTCTTC	CASLTETMQRYNEQFF
TRBV6-6	few	.	TRBJ2-3	TGTGCCAGCCCCAAAACGACTCCGATCAGCACAGATACGCAGTATTTT	CASPKTTPISTDTQYF
TRBV29-1	.	.	TRBJ2-5	TGCAGCGTTCTGCCCGCCCAAGGGACCCAGTACTTC	CSVLPAQGTQYF
TRBV20-1	.	.	TRBJ2-5	TGCAGTGCTGGGAGGGGGCCTGAAGAGACCCAGTACTTC	CSAGRGPEETQYF
TRBV20-1	.	.	TRBJ1-2	TGCAGTGCTAGGTTAGACTTCTATGGCTACACCTTC	CSARLDFYGYTF
TRBV12-3/TRBV12-4	few	TRBD2	TRBJ2-5	TGTGCCAGTAGTTATCCCTCTAGCGGGGTAGAGACCCAGTACTTC	CASSYPSSGVETQYF
TRBV27	few	.	TRBJ1-2	TGTGCCAGCAGTCGAATCCGTGGTGAGGGTAGCAATGGCTACACCTTC	CASSRIRGEGSNGYTF
TRBV10-3	few	.	TRBJ2-7	TGTGCCATCAGTGAGTCGCAGAACGCGCGGACAAACGAGTACGAGCAGTACTTC	CAISESQNARTNEYEQYF
TRBV4-1	few	.	TRBJ2-3	TGCGCCAGCAGCCAAGAGACGGGGGGCCCCACAGATACGCAGTATTTT	CASSQETGGPTDTQYF
TRBV6-6	.	.	TRBJ2-3	TGTGCCAGCAGTTACAAGCAGAGCACAGATACGCAGTATTTT	CASSYKQSTDTQYF
TRBV7-9	.	.	TRBJ2-7	TGTGCCAGCAGACCAGGAGGGCTTATCTCCTACGAGCAGTACTTC	CASRPGGLISYEQYF
TRBV29-1	few	.	TRBJ2-3	TGCAGCGTCGGCTGGGGGGGACATGGAGATACGCAGTATTTT	CSVGWGGHGDTQYF
TRBV18	once	.	TRBJ1-4	TGCGCCAGCTCACCACCGTTTATTGGGTCTAATGAAAAACTGTTTTTT	CASSPPFIGSNEKLFF
TRBV4-2	.	.	TRBJ2-7	TGTGCCAGCAGCCAAGATATTCGTGGGTACGAGCAGTACTTC	CASSQDIRGYEQYF
TRBV7-2	.	TRBD2	TRBJ2-1	TGTGCCAGCAGCTTAGACGGGGGGGCACTCTCCCAGTTCTTC	CASSLDGGALSQFF
TRBV15	.	.	TRBJ2-3	TGTGCCACCAGCAGAGCCTGGCAGCGCGGGGATACGCAGTATTTT	CATSRAWQRGDTQYF
TRBV5-1	few	TRBD2	TRBJ2-7	TGCGCCAGCAGCCCCGGGACTAGCGTCTGCTACGAGCAGTACTTC	CASSPGTSVCYEQYF
TRBV12-3/TRBV12-4	few	.	TRBJ2-6	TGTGCCAGCAGATTCAGTGGTGGCGTCCTGACTTTC	CASRFSGGVLTF
TRBV5-1	.	.	TRBJ2-3	TGCGCCAGCAGCACCGGGCTCTCATCTAGCACAGATACGCAGTATTTT	CASSTGLSSSTDTQYF
TRBV7-2	.	.	TRBJ2-7	TGTGCCAGCAGCTCATGGGAACGAGGACCCTACGAGCAGTACTTC	CASSSWERGPYEQYF
TRBV29-1	.	.	TRBJ2-3	TGCAGCGCCCCAGACCACAGGTCGGATACGCAGTATTTT	CSAPDHRSDTQYF